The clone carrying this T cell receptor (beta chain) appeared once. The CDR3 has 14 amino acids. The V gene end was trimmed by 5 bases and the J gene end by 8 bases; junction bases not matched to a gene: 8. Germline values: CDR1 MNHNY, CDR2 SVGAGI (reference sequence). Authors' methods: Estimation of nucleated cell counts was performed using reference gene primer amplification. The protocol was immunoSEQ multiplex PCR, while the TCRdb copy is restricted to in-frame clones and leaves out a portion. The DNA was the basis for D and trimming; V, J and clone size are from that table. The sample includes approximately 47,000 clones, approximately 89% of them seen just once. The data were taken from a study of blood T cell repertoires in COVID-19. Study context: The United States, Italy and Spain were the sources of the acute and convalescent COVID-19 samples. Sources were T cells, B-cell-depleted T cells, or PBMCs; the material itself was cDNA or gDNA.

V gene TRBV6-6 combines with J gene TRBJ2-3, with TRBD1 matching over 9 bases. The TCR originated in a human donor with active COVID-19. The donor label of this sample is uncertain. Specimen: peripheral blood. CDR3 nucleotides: TGTGCCAGCAGTACAGGGGGCAACCTTATTACGCAGTATTTT. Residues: CASSTGGNLITQYF.